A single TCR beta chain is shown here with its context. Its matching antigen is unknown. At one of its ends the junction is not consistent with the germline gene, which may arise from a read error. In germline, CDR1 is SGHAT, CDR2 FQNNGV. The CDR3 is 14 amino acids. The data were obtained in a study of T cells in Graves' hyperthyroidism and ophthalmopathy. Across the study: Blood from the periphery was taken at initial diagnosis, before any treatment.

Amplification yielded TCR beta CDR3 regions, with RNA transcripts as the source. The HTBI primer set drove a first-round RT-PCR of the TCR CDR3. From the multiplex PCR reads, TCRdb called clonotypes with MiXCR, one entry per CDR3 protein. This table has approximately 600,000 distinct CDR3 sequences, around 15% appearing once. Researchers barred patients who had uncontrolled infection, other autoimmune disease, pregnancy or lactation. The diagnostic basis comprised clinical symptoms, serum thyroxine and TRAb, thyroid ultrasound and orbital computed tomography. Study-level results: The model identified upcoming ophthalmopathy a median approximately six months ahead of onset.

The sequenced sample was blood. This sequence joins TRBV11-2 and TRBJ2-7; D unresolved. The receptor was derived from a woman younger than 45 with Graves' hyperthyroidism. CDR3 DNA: TGTGCCAGCAGCCAAGATCTCGATCCCTACGAGCAGTGCTTC. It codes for CASSQDLDPYEQCF.